A single sample is the source of the 10 T cell receptor beta chains below, sequenced in a study of regulatory dendritic cells for organ transplantation. Sorted subsets were CFSE-labeled and cultured approximately 5 days with allogeneic dendritic cells. Their target antigens are unknown. Only in-frame clones appear in the TCRdb table, and some are missing; sequencing was by immunoSEQ multiplex PCR. Of over 10,000 clones detected, less than 80% appear once; the ten largest clones hold 0.9% to 1.5%. Sequencing was performed on naive CD8+ T cells from blood cultured with dendritic cells. Subset specified: CD45RA+ naive T cells. The receptors shown here come from a human donor in good health.

This clone was seen a few times. This chain joins TRBV21-1 and TRBJ1-6; the table's D call TRBD1 went unverified against the DNA. TRBV21-1 is shown as a pseudogene. The CDR3 loop spans 17 amino acids. The CDR3 loop reads CASSGQRRSSYNSPLHF. CDR3 coding DNA: TGTGCCAGTTCGGGACAGCGGAGGAGCTCCTATAATTCACCCCTCCACTTT.

The chain couples TRBV11-2 to TRBJ2-1; 9 nucleotides match TRBD2. This CDR3 is 15 amino acids long. With V trimmed by 8 bases and J by 6 bases, 11 bases remained unmatched. CDR1 SGHAT and CDR2 FQNNGV come from the germline V gene. CDR3 DNA: TGTGCCAGCCGGAATGCGCGGGGGGGACGCAATGAGCAGTTCTTC. This translates into CASRNARGGRNEQFF.

This clone was observed a few times. The CDR3 nucleotides read TGCGCCAGCAGTGAGACCCCGATACCTACACTAACCGTAAATAAGCCCCAGCATTTT. It is translated as CASSETPIPTLTVNKPQHF. V gene TRBV10-1 combines with J gene TRBJ1-5, with unresolved D. V lost 2 bases and J 8 bases, leaving 28 bases between the germline ends. Per germline, CDR1 WNHNN and CDR2 SYGVQD (reference sequence). The CDR3 has 19 residues.

The chain joins TRBV4-2 to TRBJ1-2, with a possible D match to TRBD1 (6 bases). V lost 1 base to trimming and J lost 6 bases, with 15 bases between them. CDR3 length equals 15 residues. The germline CDR1 and CDR2 sequences are LGHNA and YNFKEQ. In nucleotides, the CDR3 is TGTGCCAGCAGCCAAGCCGGGACAAAGGCCGATGGCTACACCTTC. Its protein product is CASSQAGTKADGYTF.

This chain links TRBV4-3 with TRBJ2-7; 9 nucleotides agree with TRBD1. Trimming cost V 1 base and J 5 bases; bases outside gene matches: 9. CDR1 is LGHNA, CDR2 YSLEER, per germline. CDR3 length: 16 amino acids. The CDR3 loop is CASSQVIGTGKHEQYF. For the CDR3, the DNA is TGCGCCAGCAGCCAAGTGATAGGGACAGGGAAACACGAGCAGTACTTC.

This clone showed up just a few times. V usage is TRBV9 and J usage is TRBJ1-2, with a tentative D call TRBD1 (5 bases). The CDR3 runs 13 residues. V lost 1 base to trimming and J lost 5 bases, with 9 bases between them. Germline CDR1 reads SGDLS; CDR2 reads YYNGEE. DNA for the CDR3: TGTGCCAGCAGCGTAACAGGAACTTATGGCTACACCTTC. It specifies CASSVTGTYGYTF.

This chain uses TRBV11-2 with TRBJ1-4; D not certain. V lost 6 bases, J lost 7 bases, and 12 bases lay in between. The CDR3 consists of 13 residues. Per germline, CDR1 SGHAT and CDR2 FQNNGV. The CDR3: CASRTIAGEKLFF. The CDR3, as DNA: TGTGCCAGCAGAACCATCGCAGGTGAAAAACTGTTTTTT.

The chain combines TRBV7-2 with TRBJ2-1; tentative D call: TRBD1 (6 bases). The CDR3 has 13 residues. Trimming stripped 8 bases from V and 4 bases from J, with 12 bases between. CDR1 SGHTA and CDR2 FQGNSA come from the germline V gene. DNA for the CDR3: TGTGCCAGCGGTCAGGGGCTATACAATGAGCAGTTCTTC. Translation: CASGQGLYNEQFF. The variable domain in full, with the rest retrieved from reference TRBV7-2 and TRBJ2-1, is GAGVSQSPSNKVTEKGKDVELRCDPISGHTALYWYRQSLGQGLEFLIYFQGNSAPDKSGLPSDRFSAERTGGSVSTLTIQRTQQEDSAVYLCASGQGLYNEQFFGPGTRLTVL.

The chain combines TRBV5-6 with TRBJ1-2; TRBD1 matches at 10 bases. The CDR3 is 14 residues long. Germline CDR1 SGHDT, CDR2 YYEEEE. V lost 3 bases to trimming and J lost 8 bases; unmatched junction nucleotides: 7. The CDR3 DNA follows: TGTGCCAGCAGCTCGGGACAGGGGAGGGAGGGCTACACCTTC. Translation: CASSSGQGREGYTF.

This clone was counted a few times. The chain employs TRBV9 and TRBJ1-1; no clear D. The V and J ends lost 4 bases and 5 bases respectively, with 9 bases between them. The CDR3 totals 12 residues. CDR1 is SGDLS and CDR2 is YYNGEE in the germline V gene. CDR3 sequence: CASSPGRTEAFF. The CDR3 DNA is TGTGCCAGCAGCCCAGGCCGGACTGAAGCTTTCTTT.